This is a list of T cell receptor beta chains from one sample in a study of blood T cell repertoires in COVID-19. The repertoire was sequenced with immunoSEQ multiplex PCR; TCRdb's copy has only in-frame clones and lacks some. The data hold approximately 230,000 clones, with about four fifths observed a single time. What was sequenced was peripheral blood. These receptor sequences come from a man older than 75 with acute or convalescent COVID-19. Each CDR3 is given with its conserved first and last residue. D genes are given only for firm matches. Size tells how often a clone was seen (once, few, many) or the class of an expanded clone, and some rows leave it out.

>-|-|TRBJ1-2|TRBV28|13
CASSRRAGDGYTF
TGTGCCAGCAGTAGGCGTGCGGGAGATGGCTACACCTTC
>-|-|TRBJ2-2|TRBV3-1/TRBV3-2|16
CASSQVFSHNTGELFF
TGTGCCAGCAGCCAAGTTTTCAGTCATAACACCGGGGAGCTGTTTTTT
>-|-|TRBJ2-7|TRBV5-3|18
CARSLNSNRAQGAYEQYF
TGTGCCAGAAGCCTGAATTCCAACAGGGCGCAAGGGGCCTACGAGCAGTACTTC
>-|-|TRBJ2-7|TRBV10-1|13
CASSVNPRYEQYF
TGCGCCAGCAGTGTAAATCCGCGCTACGAGCAGTACTTC
>few|TRBD1|TRBJ1-2|TRBV5-1|19
CASSPSGAPWGQGDYGYTF
TGCGCCAGCAGCCCCTCAGGGGCCCCTTGGGGACAGGGGGACTATGGCTACACCTTC
>-|TRBD1|TRBJ2-7|TRBV6-6|14
CASSSGTGGLEQYF
TGTGCCAGCAGCTCCGGGACAGGGGGCCTCGAGCAGTACTTC
>-|-|TRBJ1-1|TRBV18|15
CASSADQGGNTEAFF
TGTGCCAGCTCAGCTGACCAGGGAGGAAACACTGAAGCTTTCTTT
>-|-|TRBJ2-5|TRBV6-5|15
CASSYSTTAQETQYF
TGTGCCAGCAGTTACTCGACGACAGCGCAAGAGACCCAGTACTTC
>-|TRBD2|TRBJ2-7|TRBV25-1|18
CASRGTSGRALSSYEQYF
TGTGCCAGCAGGGGGACTAGCGGGAGGGCCCTCAGCTCCTACGAGCAGTACTTC
>-|-|TRBJ2-5|TRBV2|15
CASSERQGLGETQYF
TGTGCCAGCAGCGAGCGGCAGGGGCTAGGGGAGACCCAGTACTTC
>once|TRBD2|TRBJ2-5|TRBV4-2|18
CASSRRGASGVGQETQYF
TGTGCCAGCAGCCGAAGGGGTGCGAGCGGGGTGGGGCAAGAGACCCAGTACTTC
>-|-|TRBJ1-2|TRBV29-1|12
CSARRGNYGYTF
TGCAGCGCACGAAGAGGGAACTATGGCTACACCTTC
>-|TRBD1|TRBJ2-7|TRBV9|15
CASSVGTGGRYEQYF
TGTGCCAGCAGCGTAGGGACAGGTGGGCGATACGAGCAGTACTTC
>once|TRBD2|TRBJ2-4|TRBV9|14
CASSRAGAQNIQYF
TGTGCCAGCAGCCGGGCGGGAGCACAAAACATTCAGTACTTC
>-|-|TRBJ2-1|TRBV5-4|15
CASSLQGPSTNEQFF
TGTGCCAGCAGCTTACAGGGACCGTCCACCAATGAGCAGTTCTTC
>-|-|TRBJ2-1|TRBV5-1|16
CASSSPLSGDYNEQFF
TGCGCCAGCAGCTCGCCTCTTAGCGGAGACTACAATGAGCAGTTCTTC
>-|-|TRBJ2-1|TRBV7-2|16
CASSLVGSVSYNEQFF
TGTGCCAGCAGCTTAGTTGGTAGCGTCTCCTACAATGAGCAGTTCTTC
>-|-|TRBJ2-1|TRBV11-2|16
CASSSRLGPSYNEQFF
TGTGCCAGCAGCTCCCGTCTGGGGCCATCCTACAATGAGCAGTTCTTC
>once|TRBD1|TRBJ1-1|TRBV4-1|17
CASSQDQREGARTEAFF
TGCGCCAGCAGCCAAGATCAACGAGAGGGGGCGCGAACTGAAGCTTTCTTT
>-|-|TRBJ1-5|TRBV2|15
CASSDKLVSNQPQHF
TGTGCCAGCAGTGACAAGCTCGTAAGCAATCAGCCCCAGCATTTT
>-|TRBD2|TRBJ2-1|TRBV12-5|13
CASGILASGEQFF
TGTGCTAGTGGTATACTAGCGTCGGGTGAGCAGTTCTTC
>-|TRBD2|TRBJ2-3|TRBV6-6|16
CASRGRTPGGLDTQYF
TGTGCCAGCAGAGGGCGGACCCCGGGGGGGCTAGATACGCAGTATTTT
>-|-|TRBJ2-1|TRBV21-1|16
CASSKVVGSGGTEQFF
TGTGCCAGCAGCAAAGTGGTAGGGAGCGGGGGGACGGAGCAGTTCTTC
>-|-|TRBJ2-7|TRBV7-9|12
CASSLDHYEQYF
TGTGCCAGCAGCTTAGATCACTACGAGCAGTACTTC
>-|TRBD1|TRBJ2-1|TRBV5-1|15
CASRVGQGSYNEQFF
TGCGCCAGCAGAGTAGGACAGGGATCCTACAATGAGCAGTTCTTC
>-|-|TRBJ2-1|TRBV6-6|14
CASGEAAAYNEQFF
TGTGCCAGCGGGGAGGCGGCAGCCTACAATGAGCAGTTCTTC
>-|-|TRBJ1-6|TRBV4-2|15
CASSPNSLYNSPLHF
TGTGCCAGCAGCCCAAACTCACTCTATAATTCACCCCTCCACTTT
>-|-|TRBJ1-5|TRBV6-6|14
CASSKDRGNQPQHF
TGTGCCAGCAGTAAGGATAGGGGAAATCAGCCCCAGCATTTT
>-|TRBD1|TRBJ2-7|TRBV3-1/TRBV3-2|12
CASSRLQGEQYF
TGTGCCAGCAGCCGGTTACAGGGGGAGCAGTACTTC
>-|TRBD1|TRBJ1-2|TRBV28|14
CASSSGTGSMGYTF
TGTGCCAGCAGTTCCGGGACAGGGAGTATGGGCTACACCTTC
>-|TRBD1|TRBJ1-5|TRBV3-1/TRBV3-2|15
CASSQGPGGYQPQHF
TGTGCCAGCAGCCAAGGTCCAGGGGGATATCAGCCCCAGCATTTT
>-|TRBD2|TRBJ2-3|TRBV6-4|18
CASTYWGSGSGKTDTQYF
TGTGCCAGCACCTACTGGGGAAGCGGGAGTGGTAAAACAGATACGCAGTATTTT
>-|-|TRBJ2-1|TRBV5-1|13
CASSSGQYNEQFF
TGCGCCAGCAGCTCGGGACAATACAATGAGCAGTTCTTC
>-|TRBD2|TRBJ2-7|TRBV5-5|15
CASSPRSGGPYEQYF
TGTGCCAGCAGCCCAAGGAGCGGGGGCCCCTACGAGCAGTACTTC
>few|-|TRBJ1-4|TRBV6-5|11
CASQYNEKLFF
TGTGCCAGTCAGTATAATGAAAAACTGTTTTTT
>-|-|TRBJ1-5|TRBV6-1|14
CASSEPSGNQPQHF
TGTGCCAGCAGTGAGCCCTCAGGGAATCAGCCCCAGCATTTT
>-|TRBD1|TRBJ1-2|TRBV7-8|13
CASSLRDSYGYTF
TGTGCCAGCAGCTTACGGGACAGTTATGGCTACACCTTC
>-|-|TRBJ1-4|TRBV2|14
CASRTAGIGEKLFF
TGTGCCAGCAGGACCGCAGGGATAGGGGAAAAACTGTTTTTT
>-|TRBD1|TRBJ2-2|TRBV18|17
CASSPNRGQGRTGELFF
TGTGCCAGCTCACCAAATCGCGGACAGGGGCGAACCGGGGAGCTGTTTTTT